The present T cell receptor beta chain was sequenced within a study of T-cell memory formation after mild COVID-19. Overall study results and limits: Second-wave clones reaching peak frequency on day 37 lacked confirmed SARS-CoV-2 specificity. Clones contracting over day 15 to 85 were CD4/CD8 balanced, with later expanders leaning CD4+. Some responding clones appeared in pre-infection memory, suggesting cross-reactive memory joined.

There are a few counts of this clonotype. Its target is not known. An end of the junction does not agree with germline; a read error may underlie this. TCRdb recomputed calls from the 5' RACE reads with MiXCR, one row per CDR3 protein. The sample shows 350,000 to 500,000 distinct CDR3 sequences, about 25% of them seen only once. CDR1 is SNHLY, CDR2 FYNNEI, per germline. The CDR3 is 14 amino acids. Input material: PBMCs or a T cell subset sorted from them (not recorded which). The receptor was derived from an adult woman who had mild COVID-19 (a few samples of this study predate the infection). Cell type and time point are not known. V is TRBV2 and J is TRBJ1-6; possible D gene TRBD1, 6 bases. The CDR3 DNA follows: TGTGCCAGCAGAGAAGGGGGGGTAAATTCACCCCTCCACTTT. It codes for CASREGGVNSPLHF.